The entry below gives a single TCR beta chain sequence along with its context. Its target is unknown. The data were taken from a study of T cell responses to AZD1222 COVID-19 vaccine. Study overall: Both about-4-week and about-12-week second-dose recipients were combined.

Using immunoSEQ multiplex PCR, the repertoire was profiled, and TCRdb retains in-frame clones only, with some absent. The sample lists 100,000 to 150,000 clones; more than 70% were seen once. General study points: Among vaccine-associated CD4 TCRs, coverage spanned spike, with dominance at 160-218 and 743-854. Baseline seropositivity occurred in only a handful of AZD1222 recipients.

This material consisted of peripheral blood, taken on day 0 of AZD1222 vaccination. The clonotype was recovered from an adult in good health.

CDR3: CASFPPGYNQPQHF. The CDR3 coding sequence is TGTGCCAGCTTCCCTCCAGGATACAATCAGCCCCAGCATTTT. This chain joins TRBV28 and TRBJ1-5; D unresolved. V shed 8 bases and J shed 3 bases, with 14 bases lying between them. Germline V CDR1 and CDR2: MDHEN, SYDVKM. This CDR3 spans 14 amino acids.